This T cell receptor (beta chain) was identified in a study of T cell repertoires in cytomegalovirus infection. Study details: Peptides in the study included HLA-C-restricted and HLA-B-restricted CMV epitopes. Signatures in public TCR beta sequences pointed to both CMV infection and matching HLA type.

TCRdb analysed the reads with MiXCR anew, one entry per CDR3 protein. The top ten hold roughly 80% of the sample, which has some 30,000 distinct CDR3 sequences, approximately 18% seen once. The CDR3 has 15 residues. Germline CDR1 is MGHRA and CDR2 is YSYEKL. V lost 4 bases and J lost 5; bases outside the gene matches: 10. Study results and limitations: Frequencies of public TCR beta families were cumulated, and this identified carriers of CMV plus the relevant HLA.

Turning to this clonotype: Its antigen is as yet unknown.

The V gene is TRBV4-1, the J gene TRBJ2-7; TRBD2 matches 8 bases. This clonotype was obtained from a human donor in good health (CMV status not recorded). Some clones in this sample may be carry-over from other donors' samples. This material consisted of CD8+ T cells from cultured PBMCs, taken from culture after CMV antigen stimulation. The CDR3 protein is CASSLQGLGENEQYF. CDR3 DNA: TGCGCCAGCAGCCTTCAGGGACTAGGCGAAAACGAGCAGTACTTC.